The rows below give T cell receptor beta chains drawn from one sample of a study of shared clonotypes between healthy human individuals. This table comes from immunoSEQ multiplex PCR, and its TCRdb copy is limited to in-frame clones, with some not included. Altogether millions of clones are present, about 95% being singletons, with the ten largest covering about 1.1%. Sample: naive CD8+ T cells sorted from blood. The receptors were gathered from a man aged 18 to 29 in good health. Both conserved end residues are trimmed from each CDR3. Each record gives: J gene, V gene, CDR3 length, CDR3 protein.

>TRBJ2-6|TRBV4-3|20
ASSRILGQGAIPSSGANVLT
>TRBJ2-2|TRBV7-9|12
ASSLTEGPGELF
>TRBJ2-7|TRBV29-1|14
SVEGSQAGSSYEQY
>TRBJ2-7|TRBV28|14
ASSLVGTSLVDEQY
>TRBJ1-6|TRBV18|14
ASSPPTPGLNSPLH
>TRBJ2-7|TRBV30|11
AWSVFPASEQY
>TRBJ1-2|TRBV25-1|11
ASRQPGGYGYT
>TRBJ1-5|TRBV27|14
ASSPYRDTRNQPQH
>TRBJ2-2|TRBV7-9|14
ASSLPLLAGVGELF
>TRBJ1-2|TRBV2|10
ASRDSLYGYT
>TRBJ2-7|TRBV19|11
ASSYTQSYEQY
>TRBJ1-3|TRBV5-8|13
ASRPGTVAKWARF
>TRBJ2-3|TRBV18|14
ASSPSPGQGTDTQY
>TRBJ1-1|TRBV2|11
ASSDSLFTEAF
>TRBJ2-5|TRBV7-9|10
ASSPDQETQY
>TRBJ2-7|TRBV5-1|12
ASRPGTGIGEQY
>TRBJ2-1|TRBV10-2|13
ASSESTSGVAEQF
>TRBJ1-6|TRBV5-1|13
ASSFLQGAGSPLH
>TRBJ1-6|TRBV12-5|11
ASGLVLGSPLH
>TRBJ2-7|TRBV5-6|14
ASSPTPGQGPYEQY
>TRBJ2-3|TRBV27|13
ASSSPYGSPDTQY
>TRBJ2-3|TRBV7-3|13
ASSLRLGSEDTQY
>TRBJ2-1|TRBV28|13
ASSLNPAGAYEQF
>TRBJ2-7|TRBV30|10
AWLGQSYEQY
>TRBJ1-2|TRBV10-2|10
ASSESYYGYT
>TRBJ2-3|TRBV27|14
ASSLSGDRYTDTQY
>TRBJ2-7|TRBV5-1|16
ASSLGPSSGDISYEQY
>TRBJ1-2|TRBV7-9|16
ASSARGRTVEWGYGYT
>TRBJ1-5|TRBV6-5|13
ASEGRTEDNQPQH
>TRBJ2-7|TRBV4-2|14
ASSQDGTDRIYEQY
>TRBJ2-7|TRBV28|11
ASSPTGTGGQN
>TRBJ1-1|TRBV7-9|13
ASSTTTAENTEAF
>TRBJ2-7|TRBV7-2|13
ASSPLREAYTEQY
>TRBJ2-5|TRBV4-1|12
ASSQSGPLETQY
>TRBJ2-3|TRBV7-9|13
ASSAREDFTDTQY
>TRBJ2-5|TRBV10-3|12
AISLSGMGETQY
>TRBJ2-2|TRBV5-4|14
ASSPGTDSNTGELF
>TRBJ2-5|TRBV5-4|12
ASSPGLAGETQY
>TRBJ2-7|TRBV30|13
AWRVPWDGSYEQY
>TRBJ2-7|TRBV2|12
ASSEWGYTYEQY
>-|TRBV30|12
AWSPGSSSYEQY
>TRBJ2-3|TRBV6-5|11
ASSSWRWDTQY
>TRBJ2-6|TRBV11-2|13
ASSLESPGANVLT
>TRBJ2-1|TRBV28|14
ASSSPRESSYNEQF
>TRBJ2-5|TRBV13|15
ASSLGPGSGRGETQY
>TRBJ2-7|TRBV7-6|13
ASSVTAGGQYEQY
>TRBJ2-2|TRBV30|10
AWSLNTGELF
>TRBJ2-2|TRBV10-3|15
AISEPVGASNTGELF
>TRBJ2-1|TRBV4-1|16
ASSQDLRWTGAYNEQF
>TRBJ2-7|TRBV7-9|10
ASSFGDYEQY
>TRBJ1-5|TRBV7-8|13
ASSSRDRANQPQH
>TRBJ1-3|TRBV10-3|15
AISEFWGDPSGNTIY
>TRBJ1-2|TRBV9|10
ASSVEGNGYT
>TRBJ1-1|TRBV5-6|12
ASRYGQGWTEAF
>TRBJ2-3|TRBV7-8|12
ASSLGGQPDTQY
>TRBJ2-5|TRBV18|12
ASSPDTTEETQY
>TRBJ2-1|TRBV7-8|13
ASSSLAGVNNEQF
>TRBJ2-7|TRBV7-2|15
ASSFSPVMSRGSEQY